The 16 T cell receptor beta chains presented below share a single source sample, sequenced in a study of OX40 agonist ivuxolimab in advanced cancers. Data came from immunoSEQ multiplex PCR; TCRdb stores just in-frame clones and leaves some out. Of 72,000 or so clones in the sample, more than 75% were seen once. The material was CD4+ or CD8+ T cells sorted from blood, obtained in a trial of the OX40 agonist ivuxolimab. The receptor source for this set is an adult with an advanced solid tumor such as melanoma, head and neck, liver or kidney cancer.

To note about this clone: Other DNA sequences in this specimen translate into the identical CDR3. In DNA form, the CDR3 reads TGTGCCAGCAGTTTACACCTAGCGGGAAAATACGAGCAGTACTTC. Translating gives CASSLHLAGKYEQYF. The chain employs TRBV27 and TRBJ2-7; 9 nucleotides agree with TRBD2. There are 15 residues in the CDR3. Germline CDR1 and CDR2: MNHEY and SMNVEV (reference sequence). After removal of 2 bases from V and 4 bases from J, the junction contained 6 bases not matched to a gene.

CDR3 DNA sequence: TGTGCCAGCAGTGGGCAGATAAGCAATCAGCCCCAGCATTTT. It specifies CASSGQISNQPQHF. This chain uses TRBV25-1 with TRBJ1-5, with D hard to call. The CDR3 runs to 14 residues. V was shortened by 4 bases and J by 1 base, with 8 bases between the two germline ends. Germline V CDR1 and CDR2: MGHDK, SYGVNS.

V and J are TRBV6-5 and TRBJ2-7; 13 nucleotides match TRBD2. CDR1 is MNHEY and CDR2 is SVGAGI in the germline V gene. This CDR3 is built from 15 residues. V lost 6 bases, J lost 4 bases, and 6 bases stayed unmatched. Here the CDR3 reads CASSLRLAGGYEQYF. DNA for the CDR3: TGTGCCAGCAGCTTACGACTAGCGGGAGGATACGAGCAGTACTTC.

The count of this clone is one. The V gene is TRBV7-2, the J gene TRBJ1-5; D call uncertain. V lost 0 bases to trimming and J lost 7 bases, with 7 bases between them. The germline gives CDR1 SGHTA, CDR2 FQGNSA. This CDR3 contains 13 residues. This CDR3 reads CASSLAFGQPQHF. CDR3 in DNA: TGTGCCAGCAGCTTAGCCTTCGGGCAGCCCCAGCATTTT.

The chain has TRBV28 and TRBJ1-5, with 11 bases matching TRBD1. Unmatched junction bases numbered 14, after V lost 4 bases and J lost 6 bases. CDR3 length: 18 amino acids. Germline CDR1 MDHEN, CDR2 SYDVKM. The CDR3 DNA reads TGTGCCAGCAGTTCCCCATCTGGTGGACAGGGGGCGGTTCAGCCCCAGCATTTT. Translation: CASSSPSGGQGAVQPQHF. Supplemented by reference TRBV28 and TRBJ1-5, the full variable domain reads DVKVTQSSRYLVKRTGEKVFLECVQDMDHENMFWYRQDPGLGLRLIYFSYDVKMKEKGDIPEGYSVSREKKERFSLILESASTNQTSMYLCASSSPSGGQGAVQPQHFGDGTRLSIL.

This clone was counted a few times. This rearrangement joins TRBV6-5 to TRBJ1-5; D unclear. CDR1 MNHEY and CDR2 SVGAGI come from the germline V gene. The CDR3 totals 13 residues. The V end was cut by 6 bases, the J end by 3 bases, with 9 bases between. The CDR3 sequence is CASSRGYNQPQHF. CDR3 coding DNA: TGTGCCAGCAGCCGGGGATACAATCAGCCCCAGCATTTT.

This rearrangement joins TRBV5-4 to TRBJ2-5; 7 bases align to TRBD1. This CDR3 has 14 amino acids. Germline loops: CDR1 SGHNT, CDR2 YYREEE (reference sequence). V lost 0 bases, J lost 5 bases, and 4 bases stayed unmatched. The DNA for the CDR3 is TGTGCCAGCAGCTTGGACAGGGGCAGGGAGACCCAGTACTTC. This gives the protein CASSLDRGRETQYF.

The chain has TRBV14 and TRBJ1-1; D call uncertain. This CDR3 has 15 amino acids. Germline CDR1 is SGHDN and CDR2 is FVKESK. The V end lost 4 bases, the J end lost 4 bases, and 16 bases lay between the germline ends. CDR3 residues: CASSPHLVEGTEAFF. The CDR3 nucleotides are TGTGCCAGCAGCCCCCATCTCGTCGAAGGCACTGAAGCTTTCTTT.

The chain has TRBV5-1 and TRBJ2-2, with D tentatively TRBD1 (5 bases). Germline lookup yields CDR1 SGHRS and CDR2 YFSETQ. The V end lost 3 bases, the J end lost 0 bases, and 12 bases lay between the germline ends. The CDR3 runs 16 residues. CDR3 coding DNA: TGCGCCAGCAGCTATACAGGTACTGCGAACACCGGGGAGCTGTTTTTT. This codes for CASSYTGTANTGELFF.

The V and J genes are TRBV14 and TRBJ2-7, with D hard to call. The germline V and J ends were trimmed by 3 bases and 5 bases, with 20 bases remaining between them. This CDR3 region has 16 residues. Looked up from germline, CDR1 is SGHDN and CDR2 is FVKESK. CDR3 amino acids: CASSQEGSLYRNEQYF. The CDR3 coding sequence is TGTGCCAGCAGCCAGGAAGGGTCACTCTACCGGAACGAGCAGTACTTC. Filled out from reference TRBV14 and TRBJ2-7, the complete variable domain reads EAGVTQFPSHSVIEKGQTVTLRCDPISGHDNLYWYRRVMGKEIKFLLHFVKESKQDESGMPNNRFLAERTGGTYSTLKVQPAELEDSGVYFCASSQEGSLYRNEQYFGPGTRLTVT.

The chain recombines TRBV7-9 with TRBJ1-3; tentative D call: TRBD1 (6 bases). CDR1 SEHNR and CDR2 FQNEAQ come from the germline V gene (reference sequence). The CDR3 totals 16 residues. V was cut by 2 bases and J by 3 bases, with 14 bases left in between. The CDR3 sequence is CASSLSGGASGNTIYF. The CDR3 nucleotides are TGTGCCAGCAGCTTATCGGGGGGGGCCAGTGGAAACACCATATATTTT.

V gene TRBV5-4 combines with J gene TRBJ1-3, with D perhaps TRBD1 (5 bases). This CDR3 has 13 residues. Trimming took 9 bases from V and 8 from J, leaving 18 bases between them. CDR1 is SGHNT and CDR2 is YYREEE in the germline V gene (reference sequence). In DNA, the CDR3 is TGTGCCATTACCAGGGCCGGCGTTGACACCATATATTTT. This translates into CAITRAGVDTIYF.

V usage is TRBV5-1 and J usage is TRBJ2-3; D remains ambiguous. Trimming stripped 0 bases from V and 2 bases from J, with 7 bases between. Germline V gene data show CDR1 as SGHRS and CDR2 as YFSETQ. The CDR3 is 14 amino acids. This CDR3 reads CASSLAQATDTQYF. For the CDR3, the DNA is TGCGCCAGCAGCTTGGCCCAGGCCACAGATACGCAGTATTTT.

The J gene is TRBJ1-1, the V gene TRBV10-1; D gene uncertain. Trimming pared 4 bases from V and 0 bases from J, leaving 6 bases between. Germline lookup yields CDR1 WNHNN and CDR2 SYGVQD (reference sequence). The CDR3 runs to 13 residues. This CDR3 reads CASSGLLNTEAFF. Here the CDR3 DNA reads TGCGCCAGCAGTGGCTTGCTGAACACTGAAGCTTTCTTT.

This clone was recorded a few times. DNA for the CDR3: TGTGCCAGATACGGACTAGCGGGAGCGGGTCTTAGGAGAAGTGAGCAGTTCTTC. Protein: CARYGLAGAGLRRSEQFF. This chain joins TRBV5-6 and TRBJ2-1, with 13 nucleotides matching TRBD2. The J segment lost 9 bases and the V segment lost 8 bases, leaving 20 bases of the junction unmatched. This CDR3 contains 18 residues. The V gene's germline CDR1 is SGHDT and CDR2 YYEEEE.

This sequence joins TRBV18 and TRBJ2-5, with D possibly matching TRBD2 (5 bases). V lost 3 bases to trimming and J lost 5 bases, with 16 bases between them. Per the germline V gene, CDR1 is KGHSH and CDR2 is LQKENI. CDR3 size: 15 residues. The CDR3 sequence is CASSPRGRVEETQYF. The CDR3 DNA reads TGTGCCAGCTCACCGAGAGGGAGAGTGGAGGAGACCCAGTACTTC. The entire variable domain, with the rest obtained from reference TRBV18 and TRBJ2-5, is as follows: NAGVMQNPRHLVRRRGQEARLRCSPMKGHSHVYWYRQLPEEGLKFMVYLQKENIIDESGMPKERFSAEFPKEGPSILRIQQVVRGDSAAYFCASSPRGRVEETQYFGPGTRLLVL.